The 4 T cell receptor beta chains below come from one sample, sequenced in a study of PD-1 blockade in classical Hodgkin lymphoma. Using immunoSEQ multiplex PCR, the repertoire was profiled, and TCRdb retains in-frame clones only, with some absent. Here the sample spans about 13,000 clones, around 84% being singletons. Every patient relapsed after autologous stem cell transplantation, and brentuximab vedotin exposure varied. The source material was peripheral blood mononuclear cells (PBMCs), sampled at baseline. These receptors were obtained from a human donor with classical Hodgkin lymphoma.

The chain has TRBV7-8 and TRBJ1-1; D unresolved. The CDR3 has 13 residues. Germline CDR1 is SGHVS and CDR2 is FQNEAQ. Trimming left V 1 base short and J 4 bases short, with 7 bases between. For the CDR3, the DNA is TGTGCCAGCAGCTTAGGGCGTTTCACTGAAGCTTTCTTT. It codes for CASSLGRFTEAFF. The full variable domain, in which reference TRBV7-8 and TRBJ1-1 provide the parts outside the CDR3, is GAGVSQSPRYKVAKRGQDVALRCDPISGHVSLFWYQQALGQGPEFLTYFQNEAQLDKSGLPSDRFFAERPEGSVSTLKIQRTQQEDSAVYLCASSLGRFTEAFFGQGTRLTVV.

The rearrangement links TRBV28 to TRBJ2-6; D uncertain. There are 17 residues in the CDR3. Trimming removed 3 bases at V and 0 bases at J, with 12 bases between. The germline V gene has CDR1 MDHEN and CDR2 SYDVKM. CDR3 in DNA: TGTGCCAGCAGTTTTGGACGGAGATCCTCTGGGGCCAACGTCCTGACTTTC. It yields the protein CASSFGRRSSGANVLTF.

The V gene is TRBV5-1, the J gene TRBJ2-2; TRBD1 might be the D (5 bases). The germline V gene has CDR1 SGHRS and CDR2 YFSETQ. The germline V and J ends were trimmed by 4 bases and 1 base, with 8 bases remaining between them. The CDR3 totals 14 residues. The CDR3 sequence: CASSVRENTGELFF. In nucleotides, the CDR3 is TGCGCCAGCAGCGTCAGGGAGAACACCGGGGAGCTGTTTTTT. The full variable domain, completed using reference TRBV5-1 and TRBJ2-2, is KAGVTQTPRYLIKTRGQQVTLSCSPISGHRSVSWYQQTPGQGLQFLFEYFSETQRNKGNFPGRFSGRQFSNSRSEMNVSTLELGDSALYLCASSVRENTGELFFGEGSRLTVL.

The J gene is TRBJ1-1, the V gene TRBV28; no clear D. This CDR3 is built from 14 residues. The ends were cut back, 3 bases at V and 5 bases at J, with 13 bases in the middle. In germline, CDR1 is MDHEN, CDR2 SYDVKM. CDR3 residues: CASSFLRASTEAFF. The CDR3 DNA follows: TGTGCCAGCAGTTTTTTACGGGCCTCGACTGAAGCTTTCTTT. Based on the CDR3 plus reference TRBV28 and TRBJ1-1, the full variable domain is DVKVTQSSRYLVKRTGEKVFLECVQDMDHENMFWYRQDPGLGLRLIYFSYDVKMKEKGDIPEGYSVSREKKERFSLILESASTNQTSMYLCASSFLRASTEAFFGQGTRLTVV.